Listed below are T cell receptor beta chains from one sample, sequenced in a study of CD8 T cells in Susac syndrome. TCRdb processed the immunoSEQ multiplex PCR reads anew with MiXCR; each CDR3 protein has one entry. The sample records about 300,000 distinct CDR3 sequences, around 85% being singletons. Sequences were obtained from CD8+ T cells from PBMCs. Receptors originate from a human donor with multiple sclerosis. Each CDR3 is given with its conserved first and last residue. A D gene is named only where the DNA matches it firmly. Clone size, where shown, is once, few, many, or a class for clones that have expanded.

size: NA; V: TRBV15; J: TRBJ1-1; D: NA; DNA: TGTGCCACTGGAGACGGGAACACTGAAGCTTTCTTT; CDR3: CATGDGNTEAFF
size: NA; V: TRBV30; J: TRBJ2-7; D: TRBD1; DNA: TGTGCCTGGACCACAGGGGTTGGCTACGAGCAGTACTTC; CDR3: CAWTTGVGYEQYF
size: NA; V: TRBV12-3/TRBV12-4; J: TRBJ2-7; D: TRBD2; DNA: TGTGCCAGCAGTTTCTCCCCTGGCATCCCTAGCGGAGGAGACCAAACCTACGAGCAGTACTTC; CDR3: CASSFSPGIPSGGDQTYEQYF
size: NA; V: TRBV5-6; J: TRBJ2-3; D: TRBD2; DNA: TGTGCCAGCAGCTCCTCGAGGCGGGAGGGCCCTGATACGCAGTATTTT; CDR3: CASSSSRREGPDTQYF
size: NA; V: TRBV4-3; J: TRBJ2-5; D: NA; DNA: TGCGCCAGCAGCCAAGGAGGCTATGCAGAGACCCAGTACTTC; CDR3: CASSQGGYAETQYF
size: NA; V: TRBV27; J: TRBJ1-1; D: NA; DNA: TGTGCCAGCAGTTTATCAGGAGTTGAAGCTTTCTTT; CDR3: CASSLSGVEAFF
size: NA; V: TRBV19; J: TRBJ2-7; D: NA; DNA: TGTGCCAGTAGTCACCGGGACCAGAGCTACGAGCAGTACTTC; CDR3: CASSHRDQSYEQYF
size: NA; V: TRBV27; J: TRBJ2-3; D: NA; DNA: TGTGCCAGCAGTTCCGGGGGCTGGGGCCCAGGAACAGATACGCAGTATTTT; CDR3: CASSSGGWGPGTDTQYF
size: few; V: TRBV6-5; J: TRBJ2-7; D: TRBD1; DNA: TGTGCCAGCAGTTACTATCCCCCCCAGGGGGTCCACGAGCAGTACTTC; CDR3: CASSYYPPQGVHEQYF
size: NA; V: TRBV9; J: TRBJ1-2; D: TRBD1; DNA: TGTGCCAGCAGCGTAGCGACAGGGGCTTTCTATGGCTACACCTTC; CDR3: CASSVATGAFYGYTF
size: once; V: TRBV3-1; J: TRBJ2-7; D: TRBD2; DNA: TGTGCCAGCAGCTCCCGACTAGCGGGGCCCTCCTCCTACGAGCAGTACTTC; CDR3: CASSSRLAGPSSYEQYF
size: NA; V: TRBV28; J: TRBJ1-5; D: NA; DNA: TGTGCCAGCAGTTTAGGGCAGCGCGGGCAGCCCCAGCATTTT; CDR3: CASSLGQRGQPQHF
size: NA; V: TRBV7-9; J: TRBJ1-4; D: TRBD1; DNA: TGTGCCAGCAGCGTTTCTCTACGGGACAGATATGCAACTAATGAAAAACTGTTTTTT; CDR3: CASSVSLRDRYATNEKLFF
size: NA; V: TRBV4-1; J: TRBJ2-1; D: NA; DNA: TGCGCCAGCAGCCAAGATGTGAGGGACCAGGCTTACAATGAGCAGTTCTTC; CDR3: CASSQDVRDQAYNEQFF
size: once; V: TRBV19; J: TRBJ2-1; D: NA; DNA: TGTGCTAGTCTCGACCGTGGGGTTCCAAATGAGCAGTTCTTC; CDR3: CASLDRGVPNEQFF
size: NA; V: TRBV19; J: TRBJ2-7; D: TRBD1; DNA: TGTGCCAGTAGTATCGACAGGGGGCGAGACGAGCAGTACTTC; CDR3: CASSIDRGRDEQYF
size: once; V: TRBV20-1; J: TRBJ1-2; D: NA; DNA: TGCAGTGCTAGAGAGCTGTCCGTCTATGGCTACACCTTC; CDR3: CSARELSVYGYTF
size: NA; V: TRBV9; J: TRBJ1-2; D: NA; DNA: TGTGCCAGCAGCAGAAGGACGGCGGCGATTCTTTCCTACACCTTC; CDR3: CASSRRTAAILSYTF
size: NA; V: TRBV5-6; J: TRBJ2-7; D: NA; DNA: TGTGCCAGCAGCTTGATCCGACGACACGAGCAGTACTTC; CDR3: CASSLIRRHEQYF
size: NA; V: TRBV11-2; J: TRBJ2-3; D: NA; DNA: TGTGCCAGCAGCTTAGGGGCAGGTGGTGATACGCAGTATTTT; CDR3: CASSLGAGGDTQYF
size: few; V: TRBV28; J: TRBJ2-1; D: TRBD1; DNA: TGTGCCACCTCTAACTTAGGGGGCAACGAGCAGTTCTTC; CDR3: CATSNLGGNEQFF
size: NA; V: TRBV12-3/TRBV12-4; J: TRBJ2-7; D: TRBD2; DNA: TGTGCCAGCAGTGGAGAGCGAGCGGGGATCCCCTACGAGCAGTACTTC; CDR3: CASSGERAGIPYEQYF
size: few; V: TRBV29-1; J: TRBJ2-3; D: TRBD2; DNA: TGCAGCGTTGTGATCGGGAGGAGTAGCACAGATACGCAGTATTTT; CDR3: CSVVIGRSSTDTQYF
size: NA; V: TRBV15; J: TRBJ2-6; D: NA; DNA: TGTGCCACCAGCAGAGATTTTGCCAGAATAGACTCTGGGGCCAACGTCCTGACTTTC; CDR3: CATSRDFARIDSGANVLTF
size: few; V: TRBV7-2; J: TRBJ2-7; D: NA; DNA: TGTGCCAGCAGCTCCTCGACAGTTCTCTACGAGCAGTACTTC; CDR3: CASSSSTVLYEQYF
size: NA; V: TRBV27; J: TRBJ2-6; D: NA; DNA: TGTGCCAGCAGGGGGGTGAAGGAACTCTCTGGGGCCAACGTCCTGACTTTC; CDR3: CASRGVKELSGANVLTF
size: NA; V: TRBV4-2; J: TRBJ2-7; D: NA; DNA: TGTGCCAGCGCCTCCTCGGGCTTGAGGGCCACCGAGCAGTACTTC; CDR3: CASASSGLRATEQYF
size: NA; V: TRBV12-3/TRBV12-4; J: TRBJ1-2; D: TRBD1; DNA: TGTGCCAGCAGTTTATCCCATGAGGGGGCAGGCTATGGCTACACCTTC; CDR3: CASSLSHEGAGYGYTF
size: NA; V: TRBV7-6; J: TRBJ1-2; D: NA; DNA: TGTGCCAGCAGCTTATATCCAGGACCTAACTATGGCTACACCTTC; CDR3: CASSLYPGPNYGYTF
size: NA; V: TRBV11-2; J: TRBJ2-4; D: TRBD1; DNA: TGTGCCAGCAGCTTAGATGGGGACAGGGTATCCAAAAACATTCAGTACTTC; CDR3: CASSLDGDRVSKNIQYF
size: once; V: TRBV6-5; J: TRBJ1-1; D: NA; DNA: TGTGCCAGCAGTTACACTATCATGAACACTGAAGCTTTCTTT; CDR3: CASSYTIMNTEAFF
size: NA; V: TRBV27; J: TRBJ2-2; D: TRBD1; DNA: TGTGCCAGCAGCCTGACAGGGGGCTCAGTGAACACCGGGGAGCTGTTTTTT; CDR3: CASSLTGGSVNTGELFF
size: NA; V: TRBV2; J: TRBJ2-7; D: TRBD2; DNA: TGTGCCAGCAGGGACCTGGGGACTAGCGGGAGGTCCGCCTACGAGCAGTACTTC; CDR3: CASRDLGTSGRSAYEQYF
size: NA; V: TRBV28; J: TRBJ2-1; D: TRBD2; DNA: TGTGCCAGCAGTTCGCTTAGCGGGAGTTCAACCTACAATGAGCAGTTCTTC; CDR3: CASSSLSGSSTYNEQFF
size: NA; V: TRBV6-1; J: TRBJ2-7; D: NA; DNA: TGTGCCAGCAGCCTACCCTCCGGGACGTTCTCCTACGAGCAGTACTTC; CDR3: CASSLPSGTFSYEQYF
size: NA; V: TRBV20-1; J: TRBJ1-1; D: NA; DNA: TGCAGTGCTAGATCTGGGGGGTACACTGAAGCTTTCTTT; CDR3: CSARSGGYTEAFF
size: NA; V: TRBV4-3; J: TRBJ1-2; D: TRBD1; DNA: TGCGCCAGCAGCGCGGACAGGTCTGGACTCGGCTACACCTTC; CDR3: CASSADRSGLGYTF
size: few; V: TRBV4-3; J: TRBJ2-1; D: TRBD1; DNA: TGCGCCAGCAGCACCGGGACAGGGACCTACAATGAGCAGTTCTTC; CDR3: CASSTGTGTYNEQFF
size: NA; V: TRBV19; J: TRBJ1-2; D: TRBD1; DNA: TGTGCCAGTAGGAGCTGGACAGGGGACGGCTATGGCTACACCTTC; CDR3: CASRSWTGDGYGYTF
size: NA; V: TRBV12-5; J: TRBJ2-1; D: NA; DNA: TGTGCTAGTGGTGTGGACCAATACAATGAGCAGTTCTTC; CDR3: CASGVDQYNEQFF
size: NA; V: TRBV23-1; J: TRBJ1-3; D: NA; DNA: TGCGCCAGCAGTCATATTCAAGGGGGGTTAGGAAACACCATATATTTT; CDR3: CASSHIQGGLGNTIYF
size: NA; V: TRBV7-9; J: TRBJ1-1; D: NA; DNA: TGTGCCAGCAGCTTAGCCTACTTTGAGCGGGACACTGAAGCTTTCTTT; CDR3: CASSLAYFERDTEAFF
size: once; V: TRBV7-8; J: TRBJ2-1; D: NA; DNA: TGTGCCAGCAGCGCTCCCGGGGGCCCCAAAGAGCAGTTCTTC; CDR3: CASSAPGGPKEQFF
size: NA; V: TRBV13; J: TRBJ2-1; D: TRBD1; DNA: TGTGCCAGCAGACCTGTAGGACAGGGGTCTCCGAGCTCCTACAATGAGCAGTTCTTC; CDR3: CASRPVGQGSPSSYNEQFF
size: NA; V: TRBV6-1; J: TRBJ1-1; D: NA; DNA: TGTGCCAGCAGTGAACTGTTGATGAACACTGAAGCTTTCTTT; CDR3: CASSELLMNTEAFF
size: NA; V: TRBV20-1; J: TRBJ1-1; D: NA; DNA: TGCAGTGCACCAGACAGGAACACTGAAGCTTTCTTT; CDR3: CSAPDRNTEAFF
size: NA; V: TRBV14; J: TRBJ2-2; D: NA; DNA: TGTGCCAGCAGCCTCCGCTTTCTGGGCACCAACACCGGGGAGCTGTTTTTT; CDR3: CASSLRFLGTNTGELFF
size: NA; V: TRBV28; J: TRBJ2-3; D: TRBD2; DNA: TGTGCCAGCAGCCTACTAGCGGCCCCTAGCACAGATACGCAGTATTTT; CDR3: CASSLLAAPSTDTQYF
size: NA; V: TRBV29-1; J: TRBJ2-1; D: TRBD2; DNA: TGCAGCGTTACCTTTAGCGGGATAATGGGTGAGCAGTTCTTC; CDR3: CSVTFSGIMGEQFF
size: NA; V: TRBV30; J: TRBJ2-1; D: TRBD2; DNA: TGTGCCTGGGAGACTAGCGGGAGCACTGGGGATGAGCAGTTCTTC; CDR3: CAWETSGSTGDEQFF
size: NA; V: TRBV5-1; J: TRBJ2-1; D: NA; DNA: TGCGCCAGCAGCCCCCTGGGGAGCTCCTACAATGAGCAGTTCTTC; CDR3: CASSPLGSSYNEQFF
size: NA; V: TRBV28; J: TRBJ2-5; D: NA; DNA: TGTGCCAGCAGTTCCCCACCGTACACAGGGTACCAAGAGACCCAGTACTTC; CDR3: CASSSPPYTGYQETQYF
size: NA; V: TRBV7-2; J: TRBJ2-7; D: NA; DNA: TGTGCCAGCAGCTTAGAGGGTCGCTACGAGCAGTACTTC; CDR3: CASSLEGRYEQYF
size: NA; V: TRBV24-1; J: TRBJ2-2; D: NA; DNA: TGTGCCACCAGGGGGGGACACACCGGGGAGCTGTTTTTT; CDR3: CATRGGHTGELFF
size: NA; V: TRBV7-2; J: TRBJ1-5; D: TRBD1; DNA: TGTGCCAGCAGCTTAGGACAGGGCCTTAGCAATCAGCCCCAGCATTTT; CDR3: CASSLGQGLSNQPQHF
size: NA; V: TRBV6-2/TRBV6-3; J: TRBJ2-7; D: TRBD2; DNA: TGTGCCAGCAGTTGGGCGCTAGCGGGTACCAGCTCCTACGAGCAGTACTTC; CDR3: CASSWALAGTSSYEQYF
size: NA; V: TRBV4-3; J: TRBJ1-1; D: NA; DNA: TGCGCCAGCAGCCCGGGGGAGGGACCTACGAACACTGAAGCTTTCTTT; CDR3: CASSPGEGPTNTEAFF
size: NA; V: TRBV7-9; J: TRBJ1-2; D: NA; DNA: TGTGCCAGCAGCTTCCTAGACACAGCGCTCTATGGCTACACCTTC; CDR3: CASSFLDTALYGYTF
size: NA; V: TRBV27; J: TRBJ2-1; D: TRBD2; DNA: TGTGCCAGCAGTCTCGGGACTAGCGGAGATTACAATGAGCAGTTCTTC; CDR3: CASSLGTSGDYNEQFF